This T cell receptor (beta chain) was sequenced for a study of blood T cell repertoires in COVID-19. Overall study: Sample material is recorded as cDNA or gDNA derived from T cells, B-cell-depleted T cells, or PBMCs.

Only in-frame clones appear in the TCRdb table, and some are missing; sequencing was by immunoSEQ multiplex PCR. The table includes approximately 350,000 clones, around 83% detected once. Germline assignment: CDR1 SQVTM and CDR2 ANQGSEA. With 6 bases clipped from V and 10 bases from J, the junction kept 6 bases outside the gene matches. This CDR3 contains 12 residues. The TCR was taken from a woman aged 50 to 60 who had recovered from COVID-19. The sample consisted of PBMCs or T cells enriched from blood (not recorded which). The chain has TRBV29-1 and TRBJ1-5; 10 positions agree with TRBD1. The CDR3 spells CSVGQGGFPQHF. CDR3 DNA sequence: TGCAGCGTAGGACAGGGGGGATTCCCCCAGCATTTT.